This TCR beta chain was found in a study of CD8 T cells in Susac syndrome. Bulk CD8+ and CD4+ cells came from magnetic negative isolation; CD8+ TEMRA by FACS. V was pared by 5 bases and J by 0 bases, with 7 bases between. Germline V gives CDR1 DFQATT, CDR2 SNEGSKA (reference sequence). The CDR3 totals 13 residues. Random hexamers were used to reverse transcribe the RNA input (about 0.5 to 1 ug). MiXCR, applied by TCRdb to the immunoSEQ multiplex PCR reads, yields one record per CDR3 protein. The data show 200,000 to 250,000 distinct CDR3 sequences, about 94% seen once. V is TRBV20-1 and J is TRBJ2-2; the D gene is possibly TRBD1 (5 bases). The clonotype was recovered from a human donor with multiple sclerosis. The specimen was CD8+ T cells from PBMCs. CDR3 sequence: CSADSPNTGELFF. CDR3 coding DNA: TGCAGTGCTGACAGCCCGAACACCGGGGAGCTGTTTTTT.